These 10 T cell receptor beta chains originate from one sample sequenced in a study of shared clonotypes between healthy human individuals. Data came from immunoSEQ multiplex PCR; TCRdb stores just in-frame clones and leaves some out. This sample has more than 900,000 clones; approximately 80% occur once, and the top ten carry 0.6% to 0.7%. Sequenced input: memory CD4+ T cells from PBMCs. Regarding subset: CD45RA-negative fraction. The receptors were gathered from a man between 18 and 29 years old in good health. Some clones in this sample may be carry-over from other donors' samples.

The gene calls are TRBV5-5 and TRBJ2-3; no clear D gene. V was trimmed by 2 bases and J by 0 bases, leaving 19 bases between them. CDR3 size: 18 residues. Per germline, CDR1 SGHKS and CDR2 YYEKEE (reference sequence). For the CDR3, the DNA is TGTGCCAGCAGCTTTGGGCTGACACCTACAACTAGCACAGATACGCAGTATTTT. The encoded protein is CASSFGLTPTTSTDTQYF. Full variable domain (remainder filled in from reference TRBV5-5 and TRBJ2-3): DAGVTQSPTHLIKTRGQQVTLRCSPISGHKSVSWYQQVLGQGPQFIFQYYEKEERGRGNFPDRFSARQFPNYSSELNVNALLLGDSALYLCASSFGLTPTTSTDTQYFGPGTRLTVL.

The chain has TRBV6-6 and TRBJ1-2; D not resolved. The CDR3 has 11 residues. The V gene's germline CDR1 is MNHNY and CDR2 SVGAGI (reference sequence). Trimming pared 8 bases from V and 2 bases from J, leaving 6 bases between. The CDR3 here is CASEGNYGYTF. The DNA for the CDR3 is TGTGCCAGCGAGGGAAACTATGGCTACACCTTC.

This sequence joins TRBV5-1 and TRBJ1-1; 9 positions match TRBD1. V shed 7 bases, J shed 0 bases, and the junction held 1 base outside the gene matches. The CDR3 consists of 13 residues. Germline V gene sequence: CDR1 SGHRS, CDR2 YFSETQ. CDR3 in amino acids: CASGTGMNTEAFF. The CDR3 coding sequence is TGCGCCAGCGGGACAGGGATGAACACTGAAGCTTTCTTT.

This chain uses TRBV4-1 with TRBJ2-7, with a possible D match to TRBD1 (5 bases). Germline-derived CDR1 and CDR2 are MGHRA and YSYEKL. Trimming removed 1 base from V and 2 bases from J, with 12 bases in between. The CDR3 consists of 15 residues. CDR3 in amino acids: CASSQGGQGTYEQYF. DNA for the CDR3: TGCGCCAGCAGCCAAGGGGGCCAGGGCACCTACGAGCAGTACTTC.

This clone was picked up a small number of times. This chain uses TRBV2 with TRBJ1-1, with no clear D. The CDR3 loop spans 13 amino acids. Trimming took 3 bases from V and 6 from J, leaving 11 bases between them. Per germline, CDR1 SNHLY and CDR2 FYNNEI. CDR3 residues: CASSDEGIAEAFF. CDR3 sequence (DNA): TGTGCCAGCAGTGATGAAGGGATCGCTGAAGCTTTCTTT. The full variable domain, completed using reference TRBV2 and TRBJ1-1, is EPEVTQTPSHQVTQMGQEVILRCVPISNHLYFYWYRQILGQKVEFLVSFYNNEISEKSEIFDDQFSVERPDGSNFTLKIRSTKLEDSAMYFCASSDEGIAEAFFGQGTRLTVV.

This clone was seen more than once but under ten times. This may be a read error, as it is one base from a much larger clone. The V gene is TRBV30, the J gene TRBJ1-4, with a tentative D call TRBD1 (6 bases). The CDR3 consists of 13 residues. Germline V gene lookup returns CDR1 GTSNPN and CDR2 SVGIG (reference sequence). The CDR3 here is CAWSQGINEKLLF. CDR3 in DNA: TGTGCCTGGAGCCAGGGGATTAATGAAAAACTGCTTTTT.

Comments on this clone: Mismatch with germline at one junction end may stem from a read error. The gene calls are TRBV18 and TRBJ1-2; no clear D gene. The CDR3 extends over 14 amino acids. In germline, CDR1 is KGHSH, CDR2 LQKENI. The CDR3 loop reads CASSPLDLSYGYTF. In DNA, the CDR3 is TGTGCCAGCTCCCCACTGGACCTGAGCTATGGCTACACCTTC.

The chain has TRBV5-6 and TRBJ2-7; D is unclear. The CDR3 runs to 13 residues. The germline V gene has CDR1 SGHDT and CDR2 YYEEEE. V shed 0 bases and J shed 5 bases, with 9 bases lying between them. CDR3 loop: CASSLGSVDEQYF. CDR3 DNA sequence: TGTGCCAGCAGCTTGGGGTCCGTTGACGAGCAGTACTTC.

CDR3 protein: CASSQGQTGELFF. In DNA, the CDR3 is TGTGCCAGCAGCCAGGGTCAAACCGGGGAGCTGTTTTTT. V and J are TRBV4-2 and TRBJ2-2; the D is unclear. The CDR3 consists of 13 residues. From germline, CDR1 is LGHNA and CDR2 YNFKEQ. Trimming stripped 3 bases from V and 5 bases from J, with 7 bases between.

CDR3 bases: TGTGCCAGCAGCCCCCATCGGGCTAGCGGGAGGAGTCGCACCGGGGAGCTGTTTTTT. Its protein is CASSPHRASGRSRTGELFF. The chain uses TRBV7-3 and TRBJ2-2, with TRBD2 identical over 11 bases. This CDR3 is 19 amino acids long. CDR1 is SGHTA, CDR2 FQGTGA, per germline. After removal of 5 bases from V and 4 bases from J, the junction contained 15 bases not matched to a gene.